This entry is about one T cell receptor (beta chain). Its antigen remains undetermined. The input lacks base qualities; no much larger clone sits a single base away. The library was made by RT-PCR. The instrument given in TCRdb is NextSeq 550. The public reads were reanalyzed by TCRdb: fastp trimming at Q25, MiXCR alignment, in-frame beta chains only. One record per CDR3 amino acid sequence lists the most common genes and DNA. Recorded for this sample are about a million distinct CDR3 sequences; roughly 18% of them occurred a single time. The top ten clones comprise approximately 5.9% of the sample. The germline ends are 15 bases apart after V is trimmed by 4 bases and J by 1 base. Inclusive of the bounding cysteine and phenylalanine, the CDR3 is 16 residues long. The DNA shown is the 48-base CDR3, in frame from base 1. CDR1 and CDR2 are read off the germline V gene as SGHVS and FNYEAQ. This sample is part of a study of patients and donors after allogeneic stem cell transplantation (dated by TCRdb to 2020 to 2022).

This receptor was identified in a human donor who was either an allogeneic HSCT recipient or a stem cell or donor lymphocyte infusion donor (not recorded which). It is not recorded whose cells these are; they may come from a transplant donor. Sequences were obtained from blood, either unsorted or a sorted T cell fraction (not recorded which). The chain links TRBV7-6 with TRBJ2-3; the D segment might be TRBD1 or TRBD2, since each matches 6 bases. The DNA sequence reads TGTGCCAGCAGCTGGCGTTTGAGGGGGGGCACAGATACGCAGTATTTT. This gives the protein CASSWRLRGGTDTQYF.